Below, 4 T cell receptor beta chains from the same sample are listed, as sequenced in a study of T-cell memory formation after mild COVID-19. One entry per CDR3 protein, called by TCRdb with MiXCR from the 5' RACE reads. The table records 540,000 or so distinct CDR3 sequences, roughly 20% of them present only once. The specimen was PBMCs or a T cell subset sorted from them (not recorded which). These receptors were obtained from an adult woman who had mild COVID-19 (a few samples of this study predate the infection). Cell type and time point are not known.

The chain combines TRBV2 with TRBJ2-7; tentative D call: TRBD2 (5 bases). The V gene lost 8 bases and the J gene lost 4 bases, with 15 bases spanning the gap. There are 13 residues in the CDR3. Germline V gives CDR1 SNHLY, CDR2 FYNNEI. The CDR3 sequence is CASLLALGYEQYF. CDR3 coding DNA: TGTGCCAGCCTTCTAGCATTAGGTTACGAGCAGTACTTC.

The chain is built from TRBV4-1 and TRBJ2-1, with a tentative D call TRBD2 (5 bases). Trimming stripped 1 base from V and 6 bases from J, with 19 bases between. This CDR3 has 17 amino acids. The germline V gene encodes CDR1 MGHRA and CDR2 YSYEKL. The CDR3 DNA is TGCGCCAGCAGCCAAGTTATGAGGGAGTTGTCCCCCAATGAGCAGTTCTTC. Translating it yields CASSQVMRELSPNEQFF.

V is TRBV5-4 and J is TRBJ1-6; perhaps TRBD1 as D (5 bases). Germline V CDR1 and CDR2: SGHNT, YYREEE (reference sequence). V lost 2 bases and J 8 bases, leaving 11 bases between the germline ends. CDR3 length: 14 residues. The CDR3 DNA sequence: TGTGCCAGCAGCTTACAGGCTGGGGATTCACCCCTCCACTTT. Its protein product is CASSLQAGDSPLHF. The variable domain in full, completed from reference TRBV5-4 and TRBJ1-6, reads ETGVTQSPTHLIKTRGQQVTLRCSSQSGHNTVSWYQQALGQGPQFIFQYYREEENGRGNFPPRFSGLQFPNYSSELNVNALELDDSALYLCASSLQAGDSPLHFGNGTRLTVT.

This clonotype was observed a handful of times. For the CDR3, the DNA is TGCGCCAGCAGGATGAGTACGGAGACCCAGTACTTC. Translating it yields CASRMSTETQYF. The chain links TRBV10-2 to TRBJ2-5; no clear D gene. Deletions cut 6 bases from V and 5 bases from J, with 10 bases between. The CDR3 spans 12 residues. The germline V gene has CDR1 WSHSY and CDR2 SAAADI.